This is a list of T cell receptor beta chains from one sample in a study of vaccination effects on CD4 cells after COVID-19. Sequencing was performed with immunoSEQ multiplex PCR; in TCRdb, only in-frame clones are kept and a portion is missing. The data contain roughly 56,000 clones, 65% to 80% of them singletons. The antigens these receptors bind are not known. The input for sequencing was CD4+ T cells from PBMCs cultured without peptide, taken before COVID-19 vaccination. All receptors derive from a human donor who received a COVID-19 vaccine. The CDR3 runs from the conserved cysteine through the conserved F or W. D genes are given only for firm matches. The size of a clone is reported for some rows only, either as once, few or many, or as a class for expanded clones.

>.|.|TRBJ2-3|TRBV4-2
TGTGCCAGCAGCCAAGATCTTCGGGGTTTTGCTAGCACAGATACGCAGTATTTT
CASSQDLRGFASTDTQYF
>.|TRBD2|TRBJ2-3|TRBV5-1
TGCGCCAGCAGCCTCGTAGCGGGGGGCGGCACAGATACGCAGTATTTT
CASSLVAGGGTDTQYF
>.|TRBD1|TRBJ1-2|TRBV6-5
TGTGCCAGCAGTCTGGACAGGGAAGATGGCTACACCTTC
CASSLDREDGYTF
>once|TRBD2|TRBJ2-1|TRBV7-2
TGTGCCAGCAGCATAACAGGGTTTAGCGGGGGAAATGAGCAGTTCTTC
CASSITGFSGGNEQFF
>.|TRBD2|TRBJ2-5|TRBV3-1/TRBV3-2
TGTGCCAGCAGCCAAGATTCAGGGACTAAGACCCAGTACTTC
CASSQDSGTKTQYF
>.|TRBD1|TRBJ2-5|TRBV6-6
TGTGCCAGCAGTCGATCATACGATACAGGGGGCCTGGAGACCCAGTACTTC
CASSRSYDTGGLETQYF
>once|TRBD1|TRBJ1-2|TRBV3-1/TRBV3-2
TGTGCCAGCAGCGCGACAGGGCGCGGCTACACCTTC
CASSATGRGYTF
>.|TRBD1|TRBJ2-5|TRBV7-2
TGTGCCAGCAGCGCGCTAGGACAGGGGGGGGAGACCCAGTACTTC
CASSALGQGGETQYF
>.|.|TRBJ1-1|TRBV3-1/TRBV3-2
TGTGCCAGCAGCCGTTCATGGGCACTGAACACTGAAGCTTTCTTT
CASSRSWALNTEAFF
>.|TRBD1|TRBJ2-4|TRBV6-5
TGTGCCAGCAGCCACGACAGGGGGCAAAACATTCAGTACTTC
CASSHDRGQNIQYF
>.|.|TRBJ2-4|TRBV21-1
TGTGCCAGCAGCCACCGACAGCGGGCCTCCAAAAACATTCAGTACTTC
CASSHRQRASKNIQYF
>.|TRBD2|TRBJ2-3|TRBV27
TGTGCCAGCGGGAAGTCACTAGCGGGGGGGCCTCAAGATACGCAGTATTTT
CASGKSLAGGPQDTQYF
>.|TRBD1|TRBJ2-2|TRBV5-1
TGCGCCAGCAGGGCCGGGACAGAGGGCACCGGGGAGCTGTTTTTT
CASRAGTEGTGELFF
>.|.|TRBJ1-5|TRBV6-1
TGTGCCAGCAGTGAGGGGGCCCCGGGGCAGCCCCAGCATTTT
CASSEGAPGQPQHF
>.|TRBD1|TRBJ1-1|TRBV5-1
TGCGCCAGCAGCGTTAACGCAGGGGGCGCAGAGACTGAAGCTTTCTTT
CASSVNAGGAETEAFF
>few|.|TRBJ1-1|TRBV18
TGTGCCAGCTCATTTAAGCCCCAAGACATCGAAGCTTTCTTT
CASSFKPQDIEAFF
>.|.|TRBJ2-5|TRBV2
TGTGCCAGCAGTGAACTTGGGGGAGTGGGGACCCAGTACTTC
CASSELGGVGTQYF
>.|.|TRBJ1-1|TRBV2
TGTGCCAGCAGTGAAAGGCAGACAACTGAAGCTTTCTTT
CASSERQTTEAFF
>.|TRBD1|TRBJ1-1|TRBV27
TGTGCCAGCAGGGGACAGGGGTCCCTAATGAGAACTGAAGCTTTCTTT
CASRGQGSLMRTEAFF
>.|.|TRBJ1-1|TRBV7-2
TGTGCCAGCAGCTTAATGACAGGAATGAACACTGAAGCTTTCTTT
CASSLMTGMNTEAFF
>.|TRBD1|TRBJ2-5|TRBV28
TGTGCCAGCAGTTTAAGGGAGAACTGGGACAGACAAGAGACCCAGTACTTC
CASSLRENWDRQETQYF
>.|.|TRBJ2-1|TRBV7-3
TGTGCCAGCAGGCCGGCCCCGGACCCAGCATACAATGAGCAGTTCTTC
CASRPAPDPAYNEQFF
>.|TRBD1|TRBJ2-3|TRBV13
TGTGCCAGCAGTTGGGGGACAGGAGACAGCACAGATACGCAGTATTTT
CASSWGTGDSTDTQYF
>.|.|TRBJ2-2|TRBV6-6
TGTGCCAGCAGTACCCCTCCGGCGGACACCGGGGAGCTGTTTTTT
CASSTPPADTGELFF
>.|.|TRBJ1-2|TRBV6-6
TGTGCCAGCAATGAATACACAGGGTTCTATGGCTACACCTTC
CASNEYTGFYGYTF
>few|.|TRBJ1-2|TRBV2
TGTGCCAGCAACCTGAACTATGGCTACACCTTC
CASNLNYGYTF
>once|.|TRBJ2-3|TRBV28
TGTGCCAGCAGGAGGGGGGGGGTCAAGGATACGCAGTATTTT
CASRRGGVKDTQYF
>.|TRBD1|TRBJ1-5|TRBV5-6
TGTGCCAGCAGCTTGTTTTACAGGGGATACAATCAGCCCCAGCATTTT
CASSLFYRGYNQPQHF
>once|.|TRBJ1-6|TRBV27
TGTGCCAGCAGCTCAAAGGTTCCGGGCCCGAGGGATTCACCCCTCCACTTT
CASSSKVPGPRDSPLHF
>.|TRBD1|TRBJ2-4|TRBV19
TGTGCCAGTAGTATACTGACAGGGGAATACATTCAGTACTTC
CASSILTGEYIQYF
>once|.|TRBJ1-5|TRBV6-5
TGTGCCAGCAGATATTGGGGCGGGCAGCCCCAGCATTTT
CASRYWGGQPQHF
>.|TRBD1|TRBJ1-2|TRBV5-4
TGTGCCAGCAGCTTGATAACAGGGGGCCTGGGCTACACCTTC
CASSLITGGLGYTF
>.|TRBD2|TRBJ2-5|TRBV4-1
TGCGCCAGCAGCCTTCAAACGGGGGGAGGAGAGACCCAGTACTTC
CASSLQTGGGETQYF
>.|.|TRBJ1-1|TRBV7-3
TGTGCCAGCAGCTTAGGGGGGGGCACTGAAGCTTTCTTT
CASSLGGGTEAFF
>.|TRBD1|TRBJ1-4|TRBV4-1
TGCGCCAGCAGCCAAGACCCGGGACAGGGGAGTGAAAAACTGTTTTTT
CASSQDPGQGSEKLFF
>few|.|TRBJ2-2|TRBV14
TGTGCCAGCAGCCATAGTAGGCTTAACACCGGGGAGCTGTTTTTT
CASSHSRLNTGELFF
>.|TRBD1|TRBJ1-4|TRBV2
TGTGCCAGCAGGGGGACAGGGGGCTTTACTAATGAAAAACTGTTTTTT
CASRGTGGFTNEKLFF
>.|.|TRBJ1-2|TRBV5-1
TGCGCCAGCAGCTTGGTGGCAGGAGCTAACTATGGCTACACCTTC
CASSLVAGANYGYTF
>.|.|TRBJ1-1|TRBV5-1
TGCGCCAGCAGCCGGGATCGAGTGGGGACTGAAGCTTTCTTT
CASSRDRVGTEAFF
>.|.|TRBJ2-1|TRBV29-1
TGCAGCGTTCTCGGCGACCGATACAATGAGCAGTTCTTC
CSVLGDRYNEQFF